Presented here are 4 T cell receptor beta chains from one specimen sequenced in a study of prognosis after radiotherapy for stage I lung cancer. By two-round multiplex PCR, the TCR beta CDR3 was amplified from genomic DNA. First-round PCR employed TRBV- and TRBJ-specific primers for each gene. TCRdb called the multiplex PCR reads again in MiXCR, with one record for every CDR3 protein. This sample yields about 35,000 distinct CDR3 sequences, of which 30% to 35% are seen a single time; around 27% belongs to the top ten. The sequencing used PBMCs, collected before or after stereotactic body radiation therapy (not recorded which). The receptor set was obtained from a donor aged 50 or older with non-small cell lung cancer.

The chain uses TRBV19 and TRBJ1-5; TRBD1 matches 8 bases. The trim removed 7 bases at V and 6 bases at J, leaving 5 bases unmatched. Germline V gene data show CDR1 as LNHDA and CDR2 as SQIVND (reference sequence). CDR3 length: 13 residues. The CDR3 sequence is CASTRGPFQPQHF. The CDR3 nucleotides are TGTGCCAGTACCAGGGGGCCGTTTCAGCCCCAGCATTTT. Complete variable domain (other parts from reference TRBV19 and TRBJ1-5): DGGITQSPKYLFRKEGQNVTLSCEQNLNHDAMYWYRQDPGQGLRLIYYSQIVNDFQKGDIAEGYSVSREKKESFPLTVTSAQKNPTAFYLCASTRGPFQPQHFGDGTRLSIL.

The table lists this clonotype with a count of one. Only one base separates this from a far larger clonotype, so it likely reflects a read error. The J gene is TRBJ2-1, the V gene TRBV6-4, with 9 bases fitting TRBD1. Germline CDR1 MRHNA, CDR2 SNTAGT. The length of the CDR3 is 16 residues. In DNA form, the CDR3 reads TGTGCCAGCAGACGGACAGGGGAGAGCTCCTACAATGAGCAGTTATTC. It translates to CASRRTGESSYNEQLF.

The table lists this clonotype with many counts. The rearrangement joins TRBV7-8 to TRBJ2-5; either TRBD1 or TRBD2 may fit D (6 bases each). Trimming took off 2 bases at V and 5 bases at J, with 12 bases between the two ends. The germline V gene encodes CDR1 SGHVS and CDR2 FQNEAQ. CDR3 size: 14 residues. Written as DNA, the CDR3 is TGTGCCAGCAGCTTAAACAGGGCGGGGGAGACCCAGTACTTC. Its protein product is CASSLNRAGETQYF. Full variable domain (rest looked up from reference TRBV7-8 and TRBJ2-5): GAGVSQSPRYKVAKRGQDVALRCDPISGHVSLFWYQQALGQGPEFLTYFQNEAQLDKSGLPSDRFFAERPEGSVSTLKIQRTQQEDSAVYLCASSLNRAGETQYFGPGTRLLVL.

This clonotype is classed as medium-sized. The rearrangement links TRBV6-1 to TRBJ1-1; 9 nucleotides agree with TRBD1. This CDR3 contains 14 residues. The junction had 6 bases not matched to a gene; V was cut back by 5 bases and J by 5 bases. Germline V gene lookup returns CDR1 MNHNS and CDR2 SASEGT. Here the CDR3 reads CASSQGQGATEAFF. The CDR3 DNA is TGTGCCAGCAGTCAGGGACAGGGAGCGACTGAAGCTTTCTTT.